The next 22 T cell receptor beta chains were all read from a single sample in a study of blood T cell repertoires in COVID-19. Produced via immunoSEQ multiplex PCR; TCRdb's table is partial and in-frame only. The data show a few hundred thousand clones, with roughly 90% seen just once and under 2.5% held by the top ten. The source material was peripheral blood. The receptor set was obtained from a woman between 55 and 75 years old with COVID-19, enrolled during active disease.

The chain recombines TRBV2 with TRBJ1-4; the match to TRBD1 covers 8 bases. CDR3 length: 19 amino acids. The J segment lost 8 bases and the V segment lost 6 bases, leaving 23 bases of the junction unmatched. Germline V gene data show CDR1 as SNHLY and CDR2 as FYNNEI. The CDR3 nucleotides are TGTGCCAGCAGCGCACTACCTCGGGACAGGAAATTAAAGGAAGAAAAACTGTTTTTT. This encodes CASSALPRDRKLKEEKLFF.

The chain combines TRBV14 with TRBJ2-3, with 10 bases matching TRBD1. V lost 3 bases, J lost 4 bases, and 4 bases stayed unmatched. CDR1 SGHDN and CDR2 FVKESK come from the germline V gene. This CDR3 contains 15 residues. CDR3: CASSHLGQGSDTQYF. The CDR3 DNA follows: TGTGCCAGCAGCCACTTGGGACAGGGGTCAGATACGCAGTATTTT.

The chain is built from TRBV19 and TRBJ2-1; 9 positions match TRBD2. Trimming at V came to 5 bases and at J to 2 bases, leaving 16 bases not matched to a gene. The length of the CDR3 is 19 residues. Germline CDR1 LNHDA, CDR2 SQIVND (reference sequence). CDR3 nucleotide sequence: TGTGCCAGTAGTGCCGTCCTTCCGGGACTAGCAACACCCTACAATGAGCAGTTCTTC. It codes for CASSAVLPGLATPYNEQFF.

This clone is a singleton in its sample. The rearrangement links TRBV11-2 to TRBJ2-7, with D hard to call. Trimming cost V 0 bases and J 3 bases, with 18 bases left between them. The CDR3 contains 17 residues. Germline values: CDR1 SGHAT, CDR2 FQNNGV. CDR3 in DNA: TGTGCCAGCAGCTTAGACAGGTTTAAATCTCTTGGCTACGAGCAGTACTTC. As protein: CASSLDRFKSLGYEQYF.

This clone was detected only once. Here the CDR3 reads CASSSGEVMNTEAFF. CDR3 nucleotide sequence: TGCGCCAGCAGCTCGGGTGAGGTCATGAACACTGAAGCTTTCTTT. This chain joins TRBV5-1 and TRBJ1-1; no reliable D call. This CDR3 comprises 15 residues. V dropped 3 bases and J dropped 0 bases, with 12 bases sitting between them. Germline loops: CDR1 SGHRS, CDR2 YFSETQ.

CDR3 amino acids: CASSKGTGGYEQYF. The CDR3 nucleotides are TGTGCCAGTAGCAAAGGGACAGGGGGCTACGAGCAGTACTTC. V gene TRBV19 combines with J gene TRBJ2-7; 11 positions agree with TRBD1. Per germline, CDR1 LNHDA and CDR2 SQIVND (reference sequence). This CDR3 has 14 amino acids. The J segment lost 3 bases and the V segment lost 6 bases, leaving 4 bases of the junction unmatched.

The gene calls are TRBV12-5 and TRBJ1-4; 7 nucleotides align to TRBD1. This CDR3 has 15 residues. V trimming: 4 bases; J trimming: 2 bases; junction bases outside the gene matches: 4. Germline assignment: CDR1 LGHNT and CDR2 FRNRAP. CDR3 region: CASGSGQETNEKLFF. The CDR3 DNA is TGTGCTAGTGGTTCCGGACAGGAGACTAATGAAAAACTGTTTTTT.

V is TRBV30 and J is TRBJ2-3, with 7 positions matching TRBD2. Germline values: CDR1 GTSNPN, CDR2 SVGIG (reference sequence). The V and J ends lost 3 bases and 2 bases, in that order; junction bases with no gene match: 5. The CDR3 extends over 14 amino acids. The CDR3 reads CAWSPGLNTDTQYF. The CDR3 bases are TGTGCCTGGAGCCCGGGACTAAACACAGATACGCAGTATTTT.

The chain has TRBV9 and TRBJ2-2; D might be TRBD2 (5 bases). Per the germline V gene, CDR1 is SGDLS and CDR2 is YYNGEE. Trimming removed 2 bases at V and 3 bases at J, with 8 bases between. The length of the CDR3 is 14 residues. Here the CDR3 reads CASSVRVDTGELFF. The DNA for the CDR3 is TGTGCCAGCAGCGTGAGGGTCGACACCGGGGAGCTGTTTTTT.

The chain recombines TRBV11-2 with TRBJ2-7; D remains ambiguous. CDR1 and CDR2 from the germline V gene are SGHAT and FQNNGV. The CDR3 extends over 12 amino acids. V shed 1 base and J shed 4 bases, with 5 bases lying between them. The CDR3 spells CASSLASYEQYF. The DNA for the CDR3 is TGTGCCAGCAGCTTAGCCAGTTACGAGCAGTACTTC.

The V call is TRBV3-1 (or the pseudogene TRBV3-2), the J call TRBJ1-1, with D perhaps matching TRBD1 (6 bases). This CDR3 comprises 15 residues. CDR1 is LGHDT, CDR2 YNNKEL, per germline (reference sequence). V was shortened by 4 bases and J by 0 bases, with 12 bases between the two germline ends. Here the CDR3 reads CASSREQGVNTEAFF. The CDR3 nucleotides read TGTGCCAGCAGCCGGGAACAGGGCGTGAACACTGAAGCTTTCTTT.

With regard to this clone: The sample holds other DNA sequences that translate to the same CDR3. The V and J genes are TRBV7-3 and TRBJ2-5; the D gene is possibly TRBD2 (7 bases). V gave up 1 base and J gave up 5 bases, with 11 bases separating them. From germline, CDR1 is SGHTA and CDR2 FQGTGA. The CDR3 loop spans 14 amino acids. CDR3 region: CASSLRGGRETQYF. CDR3 bases: TGTGCCAGCAGCTTAAGGGGGGGCCGGGAGACCCAGTACTTC.

This chain uses TRBV6-1 with TRBJ1-4, with D possibly being TRBD1 (6 bases). The CDR3 spans 15 residues. V lost 2 bases to trimming and J lost 11 bases, with 18 bases between them. CDR1 and CDR2 from the germline V gene are MNHNS and SASEGT. Here the CDR3 DNA reads TGTGCCAGCAGTGAACTTGGGGACAATTGGGAGAAACTGTTTTTT. Its translation is CASSELGDNWEKLFF.

The chain combines TRBV6-2 or TRBV6-3 with TRBJ1-2; 9 positions match TRBD1. CDR3 size: 17 residues. CDR1 is MNHEY and CDR2 is SVGEGT in the germline V gene. V was pared by 1 base and J by 5 bases, with 11 bases of the junction left unmatched. CDR3 coding DNA: TGTGCCAGCAGTTACTTCGCCCCGGGACAGGGCCCATATGGCTACACCTTC. This codes for CASSYFAPGQGPYGYTF.

This sequence joins TRBV30 and TRBJ2-1; tentatively, D is TRBD2 (6 bases). Trimming left V 3 bases short and J 1 base short, with 10 bases between. There are 14 residues in the CDR3. The germline V gene has CDR1 GTSNPN and CDR2 SVGIG (reference sequence). CDR3 sequence reads: CAWSRGSSYNEQFF. The CDR3 DNA sequence: TGTGCCTGGAGCCGGGGGAGTTCCTACAATGAGCAGTTCTTC. Full variable domain (remainder filled in from reference TRBV30 and TRBJ2-1): SQTIHQWPATLVQPVGSPLSLECTVEGTSNPNLYWYRQAAGRGLQLLFYSVGIGQISSEVPQNLSASRPQDRQFILSSKKLLLSDSGFYLCAWSRGSSYNEQFFGPGTRLTVL.

This clone was seen a handful of times. The rearrangement joins TRBV9 to TRBJ1-6; D gene ambiguous. The length of the CDR3 is 14 residues. Trimming left V 2 bases short and J 9 bases short, with 12 bases between. Germline V gene lookup returns CDR1 SGDLS and CDR2 YYNGEE. In DNA, the CDR3 is TGTGCCAGCAGCGTGACACAGTCGGTTTCACCCCTCCACTTT. This translates into CASSVTQSVSPLHF.

This clone appeared a few times. The chain couples TRBV6-4 to TRBJ2-2, with 8 positions matching TRBD2. The germline V gene has CDR1 MRHNA and CDR2 SNTAGT. This CDR3 comprises 18 residues. V lost 0 bases and J lost 2; bases outside the gene matches: 8. The chain's CDR3 is CASSDSGGGSPNTGELFF. The CDR3, as DNA: TGTGCCAGCAGTGACTCCGGGGGGGGCTCACCTAACACCGGGGAGCTGTTTTTT.

The chain has TRBV6-2 or TRBV6-3 and TRBJ2-5, with D perhaps TRBD2 (5 bases). The germline V gene encodes CDR1 MNHEY and CDR2 SVGEGT. The CDR3 covers 17 residues. Trimming pared 3 bases from V and 1 base from J, leaving 18 bases between. The CDR3 region is CASSYRTSLLIQETQYF. Written as DNA, the CDR3 is TGTGCCAGCAGTTATAGGACTTCGTTACTTATCCAAGAGACCCAGTACTTC.

This rearrangement joins TRBV10-3 to TRBJ2-6; 9 positions agree with TRBD1. The J segment lost 2 bases and the V segment lost 1 base, leaving 9 bases of the junction unmatched. Germline V gives CDR1 ENHRY, CDR2 SYGVKD. The CDR3 loop spans 19 amino acids. CDR3 protein: CAISEFGNRGLTGANVLTF. The CDR3 nucleotides are TGTGCCATCAGTGAGTTTGGGAACAGGGGGCTTACTGGGGCCAACGTCCTGACTTTC.

This rearrangement joins TRBV4-2 to TRBJ1-2, with 9 bases identical to TRBD1. Looked up from germline, CDR1 is LGHNA and CDR2 is YNFKEQ. This CDR3 is built from 16 residues. V shed 6 bases, J shed 2 bases, and the junction held 10 bases outside the gene matches. In DNA, the CDR3 is TGTGCCAGCAGACTAAACAGGGGGCCGTCGAACTATGGCTACACCTTC. Translated, it gives CASRLNRGPSNYGYTF.

The rearrangement uses TRBV7-8 and TRBJ2-7, with TRBD2 matching over 8 bases. Germline V gives CDR1 SGHVS, CDR2 FQNEAQ. The V and J ends lost 5 bases and 4 bases, in that order; junction bases with no gene match: 13. The CDR3 is made up of 16 amino acids. The CDR3 spells CASSILTSEIPYEQYF. CDR3 bases: TGTGCCAGCAGCATACTGACTAGCGAGATACCGTACGAGCAGTACTTC.

The J gene is TRBJ2-2, the V gene TRBV7-8; TRBD1 agrees at 9 bases. There are 15 residues in the CDR3. Germline CDR1 reads SGHVS; CDR2 reads FQNEAQ. V dropped 6 bases and J dropped 6; count of bases not matched to a gene: 8. The CDR3 DNA follows: TGTGCCAGCAGGGCCGGGACAGGGATTGCCGGGGAGCTGTTTTTT. This translates into CASRAGTGIAGELFF.